The 21 T cell receptor beta chains given below trace back to one sample, sequenced in a study of T-cell memory formation after mild COVID-19. One entry per CDR3 protein results from TCRdb running MiXCR on the 5' RACE reads. This table has nearly 200,000 distinct CDR3 sequences, around 19% appearing once. The sequencing input was PBMCs or a T cell subset sorted from them (not recorded which). These receptors originate from an adult woman who had mild COVID-19 (a few samples of this study predate the infection). Cell type and time point are not known.

The rearrangement uses TRBV3-1 and TRBJ1-6, with D uncertain. This CDR3 has 14 residues. Per the germline V gene, CDR1 is LGHDT and CDR2 is YNNKEL (reference sequence). The germline V and J ends were trimmed by 0 bases and 13 bases, with 13 bases remaining between them. The DNA of the CDR3 is TGTGCCAGCAGCCAAGATTGGCTGGGGAACCCCCTCCACTTT. Amino acids: CASSQDWLGNPLHF.

In this sample, this clonotype turned up a few times. The chain has TRBV5-6 and TRBJ2-7, with D perhaps TRBD1 (6 bases). The CDR3 totals 13 residues. V lost 3 bases, J lost 3 bases, and 10 bases lay in between. CDR1 is SGHDT and CDR2 is YYEEEE in the germline V gene. In nucleotides, the CDR3 is TGTGCCAGCAGCTCGTTACAGGGCTACGAGCAGTACTTC. Translating gives CASSSLQGYEQYF. Using reference TRBV5-6 and TRBJ2-7 for the parts outside the CDR3, the full variable domain is DAGVTQSPTHLIKTRGQQVTLRCSPKSGHDTVSWYQQALGQGPQFIFQYYEEEERQRGNFPDRFSGHQFPNYSSELNVNALLLGDSALYLCASSSLQGYEQYFGPGTRLTVT.

This clonotype came up a few times. The J gene is TRBJ1-1, the V gene TRBV5-1; the match to TRBD1 covers 8 bases. This CDR3 spans 14 amino acids. Trimming took 3 bases from V and 1 from J; bases not matched to a gene: 2. Germline CDR1 is SGHRS and CDR2 is YFSETQ. The CDR3 loop reads CASSSGGANTEAFF. The CDR3 DNA is TGCGCCAGCAGCTCAGGGGGCGCGAACACTGAAGCTTTCTTT.

This clonotype was observed a few times. The chain joins TRBV7-2 to TRBJ2-5; 8 bases align to TRBD2. Germline CDR1 reads SGHTA; CDR2 reads FQGNSA. The J segment lost 0 bases and the V segment lost 4 bases, leaving 1 base of the junction unmatched. CDR3 size: 14 residues. The CDR3 sequence: CASSSGGYQETQYF. The CDR3 DNA follows: TGTGCCAGCAGCTCGGGGGGGTACCAAGAGACCCAGTACTTC.

This clonotype was recorded at least ten times. This sequence joins TRBV29-1 and TRBJ1-1, with 11 bases fitting TRBD1. This CDR3 has 17 residues. V trimming: 3 bases; J trimming: 2 bases; junction bases outside the gene matches: 11. CDR1 is SQVTM, CDR2 ANQGSEA, per germline. CDR3 amino acids: CSVDSPGQGALNTEAFF. The CDR3 bases are TGCAGCGTTGATTCTCCCGGACAGGGGGCACTCAACACTGAAGCTTTCTTT. The full variable domain, in which reference TRBV29-1 and TRBJ1-1 provide the parts outside the CDR3, is SAVISQKPSRDICQRGTSLTIQCQVDSQVTMMFWYRQQPGQSLTLIATANQGSEATYESGFVIDKFPISRPNLTFSTLTVSNMSPEDSSIYLCSVDSPGQGALNTEAFFGQGTRLTVV.

This chain uses TRBV25-1 with TRBJ2-5, with D tentatively TRBD2 (5 bases). In germline, CDR1 is MGHDK, CDR2 SYGVNS. The CDR3 is 14 residues long. Between the trimmed V and J ends, which lost 6 bases and 8 bases, there was a span of 19 bases. The CDR3 here is CASSLRGPLATQYF. The CDR3 nucleotides are TGTGCCAGCAGCCTAAGAGGGCCCTTAGCAACCCAGTACTTC. The variable domain in full, completed from reference TRBV25-1 and TRBJ2-5, reads EADIYQTPRYLVIGTGKKITLECSQTMGHDKMYWYQQDPGMELHLIHYSYGVNSTEKGDLSSESTVSRIRTEHFPLTLESARPSHTSQYLCASSLRGPLATQYFGPGTRLLVL.

In this sample, this clonotype turned up a few times. V gene TRBV5-6 combines with J gene TRBJ2-3; the D is unclear. Trimming cost V 2 bases and J 0 bases, with 13 bases left between them. Germline V CDR1 and CDR2: SGHDT, YYEEEE. CDR3 length equals 16 residues. CDR3 residues: CASSFGVSFSTDTQYF. CDR3 bases: TGTGCCAGCAGCTTCGGAGTTTCTTTTAGCACAGATACGCAGTATTTT.

The rearrangement links TRBV5-4 to TRBJ2-1, with D unclear. The germline V gene has CDR1 SGHNT and CDR2 YYREEE (reference sequence). The CDR3 contains 15 residues. V lost 4 bases, J lost 8 bases, and 19 bases lay in between. The chain's CDR3 is CASSLDPRTSDEQFF. DNA of the CDR3: TGTGCCAGCAGCCTCGACCCCCGGACGAGCGATGAGCAGTTCTTC.

This clonotype came up many times. V is TRBV12-3 or TRBV12-4 and J is TRBJ1-1; no definite D call. Trimming cost V 3 bases and J 1 base, with 6 bases left between them. The CDR3 spans 13 residues. Here the CDR3 reads CASSFAENTEAFF. DNA for the CDR3: TGTGCCAGCAGTTTCGCAGAGAACACTGAAGCTTTCTTT.

The chain is built from TRBV23-1 and TRBJ1-1; a weak D match, TRBD1 (6 bases). TRBV23-1 is treated as an ORF (open reading frame) with a function not yet certain. The germline V and J ends were trimmed by 4 bases and 3 bases, with 21 bases remaining between them. The CDR3 covers 17 residues. The CDR3 sequence is CASSLSLIEGHYTEAFF. As DNA, the CDR3 is TGCGCCAGCAGTCTTTCTTTAATCGAGGGACACTACACTGAAGCTTTCTTT.

V gene TRBV6-1 combines with J gene TRBJ2-7; D might be TRBD1 (5 bases). The CDR3 covers 13 residues. CDR1 and CDR2 (germline): MNHNS, SASEGT. Between the trimmed V and J ends, which lost 3 bases and 3 bases, there was a span of 9 bases. This CDR3 is CASSEERGYEQYF. The CDR3 DNA sequence: TGTGCCAGCAGTGAGGAAAGGGGCTACGAGCAGTACTTC.

The V gene is TRBV11-2, the J gene TRBJ2-3, with 9 positions matching TRBD2. The CDR3 consists of 15 residues. CDR1 is SGHAT, CDR2 FQNNGV, per germline. V gave up 2 bases and J gave up 5 bases; unmatched junction bases: 5. This chain's CDR3 is CASSLSPLAGDTQYF. The CDR3 DNA follows: TGTGCCAGCAGCTTAAGCCCACTAGCGGGAGATACGCAGTATTTT.

J is TRBJ1-1 and V is TRBV7-9; unclear D gene. The germline V gene has CDR1 SEHNR and CDR2 FQNEAQ (reference sequence). The length of the CDR3 is 15 residues. The V end lost 5 bases, the J end lost 7 bases, and 20 bases lay between the germline ends. In nucleotides, the CDR3 is TGTGCCAGCAGCCCAGAACCCTTTAGAACGGGTGAAGCTTTCTTT. This codes for CASSPEPFRTGEAFF.

This clonotype was seen many times. This chain uses TRBV20-1 with TRBJ1-2; D unclear. V was pared by 6 bases and J by 4 bases, with 21 bases between. This CDR3 region has 15 residues. CDR1 and CDR2 from the germline V gene are DFQATT and SNEGSKA (reference sequence). The CDR3 region has the DNA TGCAGTGCGGGCGGGTGGAGCCCTAAGAGCTATGGCTACACCTTC. This translates into CSAGGWSPKSYGYTF.

The chain uses TRBV7-2 and TRBJ1-5; D gene unclear. This CDR3 spans 16 amino acids. Germline V gene data show CDR1 as SGHTA and CDR2 as FQGNSA. With 3 bases removed from V and 3 bases from J, the gap between germline ends came to 15 bases. CDR3 sequence: CASSLVLGRLNQPQHF. DNA for the CDR3: TGTGCCAGCAGCTTGGTCCTAGGGCGGCTCAATCAGCCCCAGCATTTT.

This clonotype was observed many times. The chain has TRBV9 and TRBJ1-2; D is undetermined. The CDR3 has 14 residues. Trimming took 0 bases from V and 7 from J, leaving 13 bases between them. The V gene's germline CDR1 is SGDLS and CDR2 YYNGEE. CDR3 bases: TGTGCCAGCAGCGTAGAGGTGCCCGGTACTGGCTACACCTTC. Encoded protein: CASSVEVPGTGYTF.

The chain is built from TRBV5-1 and TRBJ1-2, with a tentative D call TRBD1 (5 bases). CDR1 and CDR2 from the germline V gene are SGHRS and YFSETQ. Trimming stripped 3 bases from V and 8 bases from J, with 14 bases between. This CDR3 is built from 13 residues. DNA for the CDR3: TGCGCCAGCAGCTCCTATACCCGGGACGGCTACACCTTC. Translated, it gives CASSSYTRDGYTF.

The V call is TRBV10-3, the J call TRBJ2-3; TRBD2 aligns across 11 bases. The length of the CDR3 is 14 residues. CDR1 and CDR2 (germline): ENHRY, SYGVKD. With V trimmed by 7 bases and J by 5 bases, 5 bases remained unmatched. CDR3 in amino acids: CAINSLAGEDTQYF. The CDR3, as DNA: TGTGCCATCAACTCACTAGCGGGAGAAGATACGCAGTATTTT.

The rearrangement links TRBV29-1 to TRBJ2-5, with 8 bases aligning to TRBD2. The CDR3 is made up of 13 amino acids. CDR1 is SQVTM, CDR2 ANQGSEA, per germline. With 5 bases clipped from V and 2 bases from J, the junction kept 4 bases outside the gene matches. The CDR3 is CSVQRGFQETQYF. The CDR3 bases are TGCAGCGTTCAGCGGGGGTTTCAAGAGACCCAGTACTTC.

The gene calls are TRBV3-1 and TRBJ2-2, with 9 bases fitting TRBD1. Germline V gene sequence: CDR1 LGHDT, CDR2 YNNKEL (reference sequence). Unmatched junction bases numbered 6, after V lost 4 bases and J lost 9 bases. The CDR3 extends over 14 amino acids. CDR3 coding DNA: TGTGCCAGCAGCCCCCGGGACAGGGAACGGGAGCTGTTTTTT. Translating gives CASSPRDRERELFF. Drawing the rest from reference TRBV3-1 and TRBJ2-2, the complete variable domain is DTAVSQTPKYLVTQMGNDKSIKCEQNLGHDTMYWYKQDSKKFLKIMFSYNNKELIINETVPNRFSPKSPDKAHLNLHINSLELGDSAVYFCASSPRDRERELFFGEGSRLTVL.

The chain couples TRBV4-3 to TRBJ1-5; D call uncertain. Germline CDR1 is LGHNA and CDR2 is YSLEER. This CDR3 contains 14 residues. Trimming left V 1 base short and J 3 bases short, with 7 bases between. The DNA of the CDR3 is TGCGCCAGCAGCCAAGTAAATGACAATCAGCCCCAGCATTTT. Protein sequence: CASSQVNDNQPQHF.